A selection of T cell receptor beta chains follows, all from one sample in a study of blood T cells in healthy people across ages. Via MiXCR, TCRdb re-called the 5' RACE reads, giving one row per CDR3 protein. The top ten hold about 4.1% of the sample, which has some 1.5 million distinct CDR3 sequences, approximately 43% seen once. The sequenced sample was blood. The receptors derive from a woman aged 18-29 years in good health. CDR3s include the opening cysteine and the closing phenylalanine or tryptophan. The D gene is left open where the match is weak. Expanded clones are given a class, and other clones once, few, many or no size at all.

V: TRBV2
J: TRBJ2-7
size: .
D: TRBD2
CDR3: CASRPLAGVPDEQYF
DNA: TGTGCCAGCAGGCCTCTAGCGGGAGTACCCGACGAGCAGTACTTC

V: TRBV28
J: TRBJ2-7
size: few
D: .
CDR3: CAGSTPISTYEQYF
DNA: TGTGCCGGCAGTACCCCCATCAGTACCTACGAGCAGTACTTC

V: TRBV6-2/TRBV6-3
J: TRBJ2-4
size: .
D: TRBD1
CDR3: CVSSSGTGGNIQYF
DNA: TGTGTCAGCAGCTCCGGGACAGGGGGTAACATTCAGTACTTC

V: TRBV15
J: TRBJ1-1
size: .
D: .
CDR3: CATSEWDGNTEAFF
DNA: TGTGCCACCAGCGAATGGGACGGGAACACTGAAGCTTTCTTT

V: TRBV4-1
J: TRBJ1-6
size: few
D: TRBD1
CDR3: CASSLQPGQNNSPLHF
DNA: TGCGCCAGCAGCCTACAACCGGGACAGAATAATTCACCCCTCCACTTT

V: TRBV12-3/TRBV12-4
J: TRBJ2-7
size: .
D: .
CDR3: CASSLGGYGQYF
DNA: TGTGCCAGCAGTTTAGGCGGGTACGGGCAGTACTTC

V: TRBV29-1
J: TRBJ2-7
size: .
D: .
CDR3: CSVPRALSSEQYF
DNA: TGCAGCGTGCCCCGGGCACTATCGTCCGAACAGTACTTC

V: TRBV21-1
J: TRBJ2-7
size: .
D: .
CDR3: CASSKRQGAGVYEQYF
DNA: TGTGCCAGCAGCAAAAGGCAGGGAGCGGGAGTCTACGAGCAGTACTTC

V: TRBV3-1
J: TRBJ2-1
size: .
D: .
CDR3: CASSQVSLPTNNEQFF
DNA: TGTGCCAGCAGCCAAGTTTCACTACCCACTAACAATGAGCAGTTCTTC

V: TRBV7-9
J: TRBJ1-1
size: few
D: .
CDR3: CASSPGGSEDTEAFF
DNA: TGTGCCAGCAGCCCTGGGGGTTCCGAAGACACTGAAGCTTTCTTT

V: TRBV27
J: TRBJ1-2
size: few
D: TRBD1
CDR3: CASSVLGTGDGYTF
DNA: TGTGCCAGCAGTGTATTAGGGACAGGCGACGGCTACACCTTC

V: TRBV6-2/TRBV6-3
J: TRBJ1-1
size: .
D: .
CDR3: CASSPFGGITEAFF
DNA: TGTGCCAGCAGCCCCTTCGGGGGGATCACTGAAGCTTTCTTT

V: TRBV5-1
J: TRBJ1-6
size: .
D: TRBD1
CDR3: CASSPGTGGYNSPLHF
DNA: TGCGCCAGCAGCCCAGGGACAGGGGGTTATAATTCACCCCTCCACTTT

V: TRBV6-5
J: TRBJ1-6
size: once
D: .
CDR3: CASSYSLGSSPLHF
DNA: TGTGCCAGCAGTTACAGCCTAGGCAGTTCACCCCTCCACTTT

V: TRBV12-3/TRBV12-4
J: TRBJ2-1
size: .
D: TRBD2
CDR3: CATTGGASYNEQFF
DNA: TGTGCCACCACGGGAGGGGCCTCCTACAATGAGCAGTTCTTC

V: TRBV7-9
J: TRBJ2-1
size: .
D: .
CDR3: CASSSGAGLAEQFF
DNA: TGTGCCAGCAGCTCAGGGGCAGGGCTAGCGGAGCAGTTCTTC

V: TRBV4-1
J: TRBJ1-6
size: .
D: .
CDR3: CASSQDRFYNSPLHF
DNA: TGCGCCAGCAGCCAAGATCGTTTCTATAATTCACCCCTCCACTTT

V: TRBV20-1
J: TRBJ1-6
size: few
D: TRBD1
CDR3: CSAAGQGGSPLHF
DNA: TGCAGTGCTGCGGGACAGGGTGGTTCACCCCTCCACTTT

V: TRBV29-1
J: TRBJ1-2
size: few
D: .
CDR3: CSVEVRVGRGYTF
DNA: TGCAGCGTTGAGGTCAGGGTTGGAAGAGGCTACACCTTC

V: TRBV4-1
J: TRBJ1-1
size: few
D: .
CDR3: CASKQGGHDSEAFF
DNA: TGCGCCAGCAAACAAGGGGGTCATGACAGCGAAGCTTTCTTT

V: TRBV6-2/TRBV6-3
J: TRBJ2-1
size: .
D: .
CDR3: CASSYSPPRGVYNEQFF
DNA: TGTGCCAGCAGTTACTCGCCCCCAAGGGGGGTATACAATGAGCAGTTCTTC

V: TRBV12-3/TRBV12-4
J: TRBJ1-4
size: few
D: .
CDR3: CASSMEGRGDEKLFF
DNA: TGTGCCAGCAGCATGGAGGGGAGGGGGGATGAAAAACTGTTTTTT

V: TRBV5-1
J: TRBJ2-1
size: .
D: TRBD1
CDR3: CASSDQGTGGISYEQFF
DNA: TGCGCCAGCAGTGACCAGGGGACAGGGGGGATTAGCTATGAGCAGTTCTTC

V: TRBV11-2
J: TRBJ2-5
size: few
D: .
CDR3: CASSLEGSGEETQYF
DNA: TGTGCCAGCAGCTTAGAGGGGTCGGGGGAAGAGACCCAGTACTTC

V: TRBV4-3
J: TRBJ2-5
size: .
D: .
CDR3: CASSRGASREETQYF
DNA: TGCGCCAGCAGCCGCGGGGCGAGTCGAGAAGAGACCCAGTACTTC

V: TRBV6-2/TRBV6-3
J: TRBJ2-3
size: .
D: TRBD2
CDR3: CASRSTSGRAGDTQYF
DNA: TGTGCCAGCAGATCGACTAGCGGGAGGGCCGGGGATACGCAGTATTTT

V: TRBV7-9
J: TRBJ1-5
size: .
D: .
CDR3: CASSLVWGRVPLQLNQPQHF
DNA: TGTGCCAGCAGCTTAGTTTGGGGCAGGGTGCCTCTGCAGTTGAATCAGCCCCAGCATTTT

V: TRBV20-1
J: TRBJ1-1
size: .
D: TRBD1
CDR3: CSASRQGIEAFF
DNA: TGCAGTGCTTCTCGACAGGGGATTGAAGCTTTCTTT

V: TRBV12-3/TRBV12-4
J: TRBJ1-1
size: .
D: .
CDR3: CASSFYDRLMNTEAFF
DNA: TGTGCCAGCAGTTTTTACGACAGGCTTATGAACACTGAAGCTTTCTTT

V: TRBV15
J: TRBJ2-1
size: .
D: .
CDR3: CATSRGPPDEQFF
DNA: TGTGCCACCAGCAGAGGACCCCCAGATGAGCAGTTCTTC

V: TRBV15
J: TRBJ1-2
size: once
D: TRBD1
CDR3: CATSRAWTGDGYTF
DNA: TGTGCCACCAGCAGGGCGTGGACAGGGGATGGCTACACCTTC

V: TRBV6-2/TRBV6-3
J: TRBJ2-5
size: .
D: .
CDR3: CASSADGQETQYF
DNA: TGTGCCAGCAGTGCGGACGGACAAGAGACCCAGTACTTC

V: TRBV27
J: TRBJ1-1
size: .
D: .
CDR3: CASSPTGLGNTEAFF
DNA: TGTGCCAGCAGTCCCACAGGGTTGGGGAACACTGAAGCTTTCTTT

V: TRBV24-1
J: TRBJ2-1
size: .
D: TRBD2
CDR3: CATSAATSGRYNEQFF
DNA: TGTGCCACCAGTGCCGCGACTAGCGGGAGATACAATGAGCAGTTCTTC

V: TRBV2
J: TRBJ1-1
size: .
D: .
CDR3: CASSESPGTPNTEAFF
DNA: TGTGCCAGCAGTGAGAGCCCCGGGACACCCAACACTGAAGCTTTCTTT

V: TRBV12-3/TRBV12-4
J: TRBJ2-7
size: .
D: .
CDR3: CASTHRGKRYEQYF
DNA: TGTGCCAGCACCCACCGGGGCAAGAGGTACGAGCAGTACTTC

V: TRBV3-1
J: TRBJ1-1
size: .
D: .
CDR3: CASSPHPPGKATFF
DNA: TGTGCCAGCAGCCCACATCCCCCGGGTAAGGCGACTTTCTTT

V: TRBV6-2/TRBV6-3
J: TRBJ2-7
size: .
D: TRBD2
CDR3: CASSSRVAGGLPEGEQYF
DNA: TGTGCCAGCAGTTCCCGGGTAGCGGGAGGCCTCCCAGAGGGGGAGCAGTACTTC

V: TRBV6-5
J: TRBJ2-3
size: few
D: TRBD2
CDR3: CASSYPGGAPGDTQYF
DNA: TGTGCCAGCAGTTACCCCGGGGGGGCCCCCGGAGATACGCAGTATTTT

V: TRBV9
J: TRBJ2-7
size: .
D: .
CDR3: CASSPTRGAPNEQYF
DNA: TGTGCCAGCAGCCCAACTCGGGGGGCCCCAAATGAGCAGTACTTC

V: TRBV7-2
J: TRBJ2-4
size: .
D: TRBD1
CDR3: CASSAPTGYRWAKNIQYF
DNA: TGTGCCAGCAGCGCACCGACAGGGTACCGTTGGGCCAAAAACATTCAGTACTTC

V: TRBV25-1
J: TRBJ2-7
size: .
D: .
CDR3: CASSERGPIYEQYF
DNA: TGTGCCAGCAGTGAACGTGGGCCTATCTACGAGCAGTACTTC

V: TRBV29-1
J: TRBJ2-3
size: few
D: .
CDR3: CSAYRGGRVDTQYF
DNA: TGCAGCGCCTATCGCGGAGGCCGGGTAGATACGCAGTATTTT

V: TRBV21-1
J: TRBJ1-1
size: .
D: .
CDR3: CASSKEHTEAFF
DNA: TGTGCCAGCAGCAAAGAACACACTGAAGCTTTCTTT

V: TRBV20-1
J: TRBJ1-5
size: many
D: .
CDR3: CSASGGSNQPQHF
DNA: TGCAGTGCTAGTGGGGGTAGCAATCAGCCCCAGCATTTT

V: TRBV20-1
J: TRBJ2-7
size: few
D: TRBD2
CDR3: CSARGGAGGLTEQYF
DNA: TGCAGTGCTAGAGGTGGCGCGGGAGGGCTCACCGAGCAGTACTTC

V: TRBV27
J: TRBJ2-7
size: .
D: TRBD2
CDR3: CASRAGTSGHNEQYF
DNA: TGTGCCAGCAGGGCTGGGACTAGCGGGCACAATGAGCAGTACTTC

V: TRBV20-1
J: TRBJ2-5
size: .
D: .
CDR3: CSATGTFQETQYF
DNA: TGCAGTGCTACAGGGACATTCCAAGAGACCCAGTACTTC

V: TRBV29-1
J: TRBJ2-7
size: few
D: .
CDR3: CSVRGFNEQYF
DNA: TGCAGCGTTCGAGGGTTTAACGAGCAGTACTTC

V: TRBV5-1
J: TRBJ2-7
size: .
D: .
CDR3: CASSFDSGSSYEQYF
DNA: TGCGCCAGCAGCTTTGATAGCGGCAGCTCCTACGAGCAGTACTTC

V: TRBV27
J: TRBJ1-2
size: .
D: .
CDR3: CASSFSGSNDGYTF
DNA: TGTGCCAGCAGTTTCTCAGGGAGCAACGATGGCTACACCTTC

V: TRBV21-1
J: TRBJ2-1
size: once
D: .
CDR3: CACSKVGELAAGSYNEQFF
DNA: TGTGCCTGCAGCAAAGTAGGGGAACTAGCAGCCGGATCCTACAATGAGCAGTTCTTC

V: TRBV5-6
J: TRBJ2-1
size: .
D: .
CDR3: CASSLGGDQVYNEQFF
DNA: TGTGCCAGCAGCTTGGGAGGGGACCAAGTTTACAATGAGCAGTTCTTC

V: TRBV2
J: TRBJ1-5
size: .
D: TRBD1
CDR3: CASSGDRVSNQPQHF
DNA: TGTGCCAGCAGTGGCGACAGGGTGAGCAATCAGCCCCAGCATTTT

V: TRBV4-3
J: TRBJ2-6
size: few
D: .
CDR3: CASSQMTEFSGANVLTF
DNA: TGCGCCAGCAGCCAAATGACGGAATTCTCTGGGGCCAACGTCCTGACTTTC